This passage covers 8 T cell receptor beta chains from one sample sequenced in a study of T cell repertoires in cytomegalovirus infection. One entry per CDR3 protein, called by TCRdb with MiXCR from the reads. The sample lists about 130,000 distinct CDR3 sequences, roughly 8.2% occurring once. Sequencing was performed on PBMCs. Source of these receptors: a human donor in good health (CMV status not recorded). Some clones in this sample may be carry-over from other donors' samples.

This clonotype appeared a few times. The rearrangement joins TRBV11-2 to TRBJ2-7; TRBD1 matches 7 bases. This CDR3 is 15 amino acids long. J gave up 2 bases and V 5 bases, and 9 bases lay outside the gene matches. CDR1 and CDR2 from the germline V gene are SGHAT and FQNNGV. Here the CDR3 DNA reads TGTGCCAGCAGCCCGGGTAGGGGGCTTACCTACGAGCAGTACTTC. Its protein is CASSPGRGLTYEQYF.

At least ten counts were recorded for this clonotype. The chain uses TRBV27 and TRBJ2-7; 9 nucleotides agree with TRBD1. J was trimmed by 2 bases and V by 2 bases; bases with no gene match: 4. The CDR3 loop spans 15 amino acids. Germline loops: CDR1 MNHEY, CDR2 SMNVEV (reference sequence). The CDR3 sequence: CASSLAGTGTYEQYF. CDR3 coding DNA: TGTGCCAGCAGTTTAGCCGGGACAGGGACCTACGAGCAGTACTTC.

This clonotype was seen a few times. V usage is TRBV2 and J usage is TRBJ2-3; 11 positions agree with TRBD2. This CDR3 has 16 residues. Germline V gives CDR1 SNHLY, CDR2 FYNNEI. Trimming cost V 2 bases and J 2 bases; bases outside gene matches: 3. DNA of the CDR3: TGTGCCAGCAGTGAACGTAGCGGGGGGGCCACAGATACGCAGTATTTT. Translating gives CASSERSGGATDTQYF.

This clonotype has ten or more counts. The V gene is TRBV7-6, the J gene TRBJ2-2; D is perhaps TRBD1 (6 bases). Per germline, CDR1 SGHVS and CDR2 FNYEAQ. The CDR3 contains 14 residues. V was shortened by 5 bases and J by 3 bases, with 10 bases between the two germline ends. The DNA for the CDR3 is TGTGCCAGCAGCCCAGGGGTCGACACCGGGGAGCTGTTTTTT. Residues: CASSPGVDTGELFF. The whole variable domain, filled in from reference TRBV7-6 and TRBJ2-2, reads GAGVSQSPRYKVTKRGQDVALRCDPISGHVSLYWYRQALGQGPEFLTYFNYEAQQDKSGLPNDRFSAERPEGSISTLTIQRTEQRDSAMYRCASSPGVDTGELFFGEGSRLTVL.

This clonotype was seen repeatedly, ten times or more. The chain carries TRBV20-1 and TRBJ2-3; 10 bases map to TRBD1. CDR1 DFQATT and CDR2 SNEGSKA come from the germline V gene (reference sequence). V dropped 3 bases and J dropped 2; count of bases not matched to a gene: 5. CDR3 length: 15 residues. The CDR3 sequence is CSASSGQGYTDTQYF. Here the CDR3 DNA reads TGCAGTGCTAGTTCGGGACAGGGGTACACAGATACGCAGTATTTT.

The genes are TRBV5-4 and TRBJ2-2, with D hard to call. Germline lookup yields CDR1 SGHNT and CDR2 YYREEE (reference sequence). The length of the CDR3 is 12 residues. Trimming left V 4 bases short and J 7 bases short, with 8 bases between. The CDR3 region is CASSTVFGELFF. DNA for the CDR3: TGTGCCAGCAGCACCGTGTTCGGGGAGCTGTTTTTT.

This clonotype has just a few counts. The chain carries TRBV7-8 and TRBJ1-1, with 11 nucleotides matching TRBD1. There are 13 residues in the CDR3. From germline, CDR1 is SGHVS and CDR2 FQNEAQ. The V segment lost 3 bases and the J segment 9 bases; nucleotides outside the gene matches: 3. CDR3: CASSLGTGGQAFF. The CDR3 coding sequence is TGTGCCAGCAGCTTGGGGACAGGGGGACAAGCTTTCTTT.

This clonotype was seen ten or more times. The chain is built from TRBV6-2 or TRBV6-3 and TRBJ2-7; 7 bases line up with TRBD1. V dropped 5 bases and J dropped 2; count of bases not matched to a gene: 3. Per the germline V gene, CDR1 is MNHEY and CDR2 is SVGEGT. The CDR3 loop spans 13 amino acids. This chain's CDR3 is CASSRDSPYEQYF. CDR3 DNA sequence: TGTGCCAGCAGTCGGGACAGCCCCTACGAGCAGTACTTC.